This T cell receptor beta chain stems from a study of T-cell reconstitution after alpha-beta-depleted transplantation in children. Ten or more counts support this clonotype. In germline, CDR1 is MGHDK, CDR2 SYGVNS. Trimming cost V 2 bases and J 2 bases; bases outside gene matches: 1. CDR3 length equals 14 residues. The TCRbeta library was prepared with unique molecular identifiers. MiXCR, run by TCRdb on the PCR reads, gives a single entry per CDR3 protein. The repertoire consists of some 530,000 distinct CDR3 sequences, with around 12% occurring once and the leading ten covering 5% to 6%. The chain combines TRBV25-1 with TRBJ2-7; 9 nucleotides line up with TRBD1. The clonotype comes from a human donor who donated a stem cell graft to a child with combined immunodeficiency. This specimen consisted of PBMCs from the stem cell graft donor, obtained from the stem cell graft. This chain's CDR3 is CASSEGTGPYEQYF. The CDR3 DNA follows: TGTGCCAGCAGTGAAGGGACAGGGCCCTACGAGCAGTACTTC.